Listed here is a single T cell receptor beta chain. One base away lies a much larger clone, so this may be a sequencing read error. The data originate from a study of breast tumors, draining lymph nodes, adjacent tissues. Germline loops: CDR1 SGHRS, CDR2 YFSETQ. V was clipped by 4 bases and J by 2 bases, with 13 bases between them. CDR3 size: 14 residues. TCRdb fed the multiplex PCR reads into MiXCR, producing one record per CDR3 protein. Of approximately 130,000 distinct CDR3 sequences listed, about 20% are singletons. Samples came from axillary lymph nodes draining the breast cancer. Material: axillary lymph node tissue. This chain joins TRBV5-1 and TRBJ2-7, with D possibly matching TRBD1 (6 bases). This clonotype was obtained from a female donor with breast cancer. Some clones in this sample may be carry-over from other donors' samples. CDR3 loop: CASSLRDNAYEQYF. The CDR3 DNA is TGCGCCAGCAGCCTCCGGGACAACGCCTACGAGCAGTACTTC. The variable domain in full, completed from reference TRBV5-1 and TRBJ2-7, reads KAGVTQTPRYLIKTRGQQVTLSCSPISGHRSVSWYQQTPGQGLQFLFEYFSETQRNKGNFPGRFSGRQFSNSRSEMNVSTLELGDSALYLCASSLRDNAYEQYFGPGTRLTVT.